This T cell receptor (beta chain) is from a study of response to subunit inactivated influenza vaccine. General study findings and limits: The authors suggested that every seasonal influenza vaccination recruits few new T cells.

TCRdb analysed the RT-PCR reads with MiXCR anew, one entry per CDR3 protein. The data show about 650,000 distinct CDR3 sequences, about 14% seen once. Ten or more counts support this clonotype. Its specificity is unknown. The germline gives CDR1 MNHEY, CDR2 SVGEGT. V was cut by 1 base and J by 0 bases, with 4 bases left in between. The CDR3 is 14 residues long. This sample comprised PBMCs from blood, obtained around 14 days before vaccination. The chain carries TRBV6-2 or TRBV6-3 and TRBJ2-1; D unclear. The source is a man between 45 and 60 years old who received an inactivated influenza vaccine. The CDR3 nucleotides read TGTGCCAGCAGTTACTATAGCTCCTACAATGAGCAGTTCTTC. Encoded protein: CASSYYSSYNEQFF.